The T cell receptor beta chain described here comes from a study of a mutant IDH1 vaccine in newly diagnosed glioma. On the study more broadly: Vaccine administration was initiated 4-6 weeks following radiotherapy alone, or with temozolomide cycles.

On this clone: The antigen is unknown.

The CDR3 covers 12 residues. Germline V gene data show CDR1 as GTSNPN and CDR2 as SVGIG (reference sequence). V was trimmed by 2 bases and J by 4 bases, leaving 5 bases between them. Study-level findings and limits: Patients showed vaccine-induced immune responses at a rate of 80% to 95%.

TCRdb's table, derived via immunoSEQ multiplex PCR, lists solely in-frame clones and lacks some. The repertoire holds around 60,000 clones, with about 88% as singletons. As to time point: week 11, during vaccination. A single vaccine dose contained 300 ug of mutant IDH1 20-mer peptide, and topical imiquimod was used with it. This clonotype was sampled from a woman between 45 and 65 years old with glioma. The specimen was PBMCs, collected from a glioma patient whose treatment included an IDH1 peptide vaccine. The V gene is TRBV30, the J gene TRBJ1-4; D remains ambiguous. The CDR3: CAWSLNNEKLFF. In nucleotides, the CDR3 is TGTGCCTGGAGTCTGAATAATGAAAAACTGTTTTTT.